This TCR beta chain was recovered during a study of CD8 T cells in ankylosing spondylitis. Libraries for TCR beta were made by quantitative 5'-RACE with molecular barcodes. TCRdb processed the 5' RACE reads anew with MiXCR; each CDR3 protein has one entry. The sample includes approximately 140,000 distinct CDR3 sequences, about 8% of them seen just once. Notes on the study in general: The study looked at matched synovial fluid samples from ankylosing spondylitis patients. Disease-linked clones were reported to be significantly enriched there. Characteristic, it appeared, of ankylosing spondylitis blood was a TCR beta motif of seven or eight highly homologous variants.

This clonotype was picked up many times. No antigen is known for it. Germline loops: CDR1 KGHDR, CDR2 SFDVKD. This CDR3 has 14 amino acids. Trimming took 4 bases from V and 8 from J; bases not matched to a gene: 7. This TCR came from a male donor with ankylosing spondylitis. This chain joins TRBV24-1 and TRBJ2-1; 7 bases map to TRBD1. Material for sequencing was synovial fluid, either unsorted or a sorted T cell fraction (not recorded which). For the CDR3, the DNA is TGTGCCACCAGTGACCCCGACAGGGAAGATGAGCAGTTCTTC. As protein: CATSDPDREDEQFF.